This T cell receptor (beta chain) was documented in a study of blood T cell repertoires in COVID-19. Study-wide background: The United States, Italy and Spain supplied acute and convalescent COVID-19 samples. T cells, B-cell-depleted T cells, or PBMCs supplied cDNA or gDNA.

Per the original methods: The assay estimated nucleated cells by amplifying reference gene primers. Assay used: immunoSEQ multiplex PCR; TCRdb lists only in-frame clones, some missing. Clone size and the V and J calls come from that table; the DNA yielded D and trimming. The sample carries 150,000 or so clones, approximately 85% recorded once. CDR1 and CDR2 (germline): DFQATT, SNEGSKA (reference sequence). This CDR3 is 15 amino acids long. The V and J ends lost 3 bases and 1 base, in that order; junction bases with no gene match: 8. The sequence derives from a man aged 55-75 years with COVID-19, enrolled during active disease. The rearrangement links TRBV20-1 to TRBJ2-5, with 7 bases identical to TRBD2. Sequencing input: peripheral blood. The CDR3 region is CSASRLAVAQETQYF. The CDR3 DNA follows: TGCAGTGCTAGTCGGCTAGCGGTAGCCCAAGAGACCCAGTACTTC.